Detailed here is one T cell receptor (beta chain). Antigen specificity is unknown. V was shortened by 2 bases and J by 7 bases, with 6 bases between the two germline ends. Germline CDR1 is SEHNR and CDR2 is FQNEAQ (reference sequence). The CDR3 loop spans 12 amino acids. These data belong to a study of T cells in localized non-small cell lung cancer. Study results and limitations: Exceeding tumor, uninvolved adjacent lung had the highest T cell clonality. Median detection of top 100 tumor clones in adjacent lung was 57 clones. One tumor region alone was sequenced, and heterogeneity therefore remains possible.

Clones were sequenced by immunoSEQ multiplex PCR, and TCRdb holds only the in-frame ones, with some missing. The data contain some 31,000 clones, approximately 80% of them singletons. V gene TRBV7-9 combines with J gene TRBJ2-1, with D uncertain. This sequence was found in a male donor at least 60 years old with stage II squamous cell lung carcinoma. Sequencing used peripheral blood, obtained before any cancer treatment. The CDR3 DNA reads TGTGCCAGCAGCTTATTGGAAAATGAGCAGTTCTTC. Translated, it gives CASSLLENEQFF.